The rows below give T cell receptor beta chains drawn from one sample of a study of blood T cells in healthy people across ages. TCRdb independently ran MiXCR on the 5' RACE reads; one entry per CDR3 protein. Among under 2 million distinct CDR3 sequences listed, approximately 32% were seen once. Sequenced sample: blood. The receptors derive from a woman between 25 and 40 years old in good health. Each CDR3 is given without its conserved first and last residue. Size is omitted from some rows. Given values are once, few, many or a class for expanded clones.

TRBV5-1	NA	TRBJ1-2	ASRPSPWEGYGYT
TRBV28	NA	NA	ASSLSPVGTGIHEQY
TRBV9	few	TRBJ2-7	ASSTSAGEQY
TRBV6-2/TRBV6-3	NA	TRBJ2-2	ASIPDRGNTGELF
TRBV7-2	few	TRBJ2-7	ASSLERGVHEQY
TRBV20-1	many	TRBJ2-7	SARELAAYEQY
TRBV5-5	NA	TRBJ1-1	ASSLLGQGDTEAF
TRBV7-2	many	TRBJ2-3	ASSQARGHGYTQY
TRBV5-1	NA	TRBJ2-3	ASSLESSGGQLQY
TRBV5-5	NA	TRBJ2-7	ASSSSTGGEQY
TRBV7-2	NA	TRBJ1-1	ASSSPAGGWDTEAF
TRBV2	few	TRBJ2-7	ASRTLRQGVNEQY
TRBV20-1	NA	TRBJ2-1	SARDGLAGGETQF
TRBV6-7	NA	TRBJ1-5	ASSPTRAGPQPQH
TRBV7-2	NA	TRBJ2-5	ASSLDGRVEEAQY
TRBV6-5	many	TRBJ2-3	ASSYGQGTDTQY
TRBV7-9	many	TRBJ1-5	ASSRSSGRDSNQPQH
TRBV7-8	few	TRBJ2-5	ASSSLLAGETQY
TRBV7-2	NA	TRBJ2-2	ASSLVSQGAIYAGELF
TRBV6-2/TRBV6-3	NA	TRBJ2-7	ASSYPRHYEQY
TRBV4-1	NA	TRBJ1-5	ASSRQGTEDQPQH
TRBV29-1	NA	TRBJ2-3	SVSGRRASDTQY
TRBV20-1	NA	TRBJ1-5	SARDRGGGNQPQH
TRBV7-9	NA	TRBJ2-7	ASSYTGLREQY
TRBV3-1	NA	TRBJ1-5	ASSQEKSSRGSNQPQH
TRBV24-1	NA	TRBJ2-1	ATSDLTDNEQF
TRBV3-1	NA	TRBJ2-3	ASRLGRFADTQY
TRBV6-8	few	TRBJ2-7	ASSYRMHDSYEQY
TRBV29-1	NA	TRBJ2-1	STNKPGQGWGEQF
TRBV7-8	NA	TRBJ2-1	ASSSPALADFNEQF
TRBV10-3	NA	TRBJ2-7	AISGVGAGGSYEQY
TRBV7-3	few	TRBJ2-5	ASSAQRKGQGETQY
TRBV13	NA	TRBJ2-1	ASSDGSRSYGEQF
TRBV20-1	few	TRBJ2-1	SARAQQRPDNEQF
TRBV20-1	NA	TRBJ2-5	SALAQETQY
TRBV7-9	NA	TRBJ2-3	AGGRQNTDTQY
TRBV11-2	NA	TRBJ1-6	ASSLTPGPNSPLH
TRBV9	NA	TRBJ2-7	ASSVGLAGIYEQY
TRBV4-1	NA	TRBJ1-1	ASSQDDRGENTEAF
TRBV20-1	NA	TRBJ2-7	SARGELAYEQY
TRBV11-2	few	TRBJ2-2	ASSLVRSGERF
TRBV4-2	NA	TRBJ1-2	ASSQEQGENCGYT
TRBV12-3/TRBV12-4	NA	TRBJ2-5	ASSLSRRETQY
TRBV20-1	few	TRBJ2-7	SASIRASFEQY
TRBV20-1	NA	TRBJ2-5	SAREVAGGPGEQY
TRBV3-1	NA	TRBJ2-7	ASSRYYEQY
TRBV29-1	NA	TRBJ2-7	SVRDTYYKWQY
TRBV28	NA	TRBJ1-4	ASSQEREKLF